What follows are 15 T cell receptor beta chains derived from one specimen sequenced in a study of shared clonotypes between healthy human individuals. The protocol was immunoSEQ multiplex PCR, while the TCRdb copy is restricted to in-frame clones and leaves out a portion. The data show about 2.1 million clones, about 94% seen once. CD8 cells regarded as naive lacked CD45RO, were positively chosen for CCR7, and omitted terminally differentiated effector memory CD45RA+ cells. The specimen was naive CD8+ T cells from PBMCs. The source is a man between 18 and 35 years old in good health. Some clones in this sample may be carry-over from other donors' samples.

V usage is TRBV5-8 and J usage is TRBJ1-1; tentative D call: TRBD1 (5 bases). This CDR3 is 20 amino acids long. CDR1 and CDR2 (germline): SGHTS, YDEGEE. Trimming took off 2 bases at V and 1 base at J, with 27 bases between the two ends. CDR3 sequence: CASSFSPLTREPHGNTEAFF. CDR3 coding DNA: TGTGCCAGCAGCTTTAGCCCCCTGACCAGGGAGCCTCATGGGAACACTGAAGCTTTCTTT.

CDR3 protein: CASSEGRGEQYF. The CDR3 DNA is TGTGCCAGCAGTGAAGGAAGGGGGGAGCAGTACTTC. The chain couples TRBV2 to TRBJ2-7, with D possibly being TRBD1 (6 bases). This CDR3 spans 12 amino acids. Germline V gene data show CDR1 as SNHLY and CDR2 as FYNNEI. Deletions cut 1 base from V and 7 bases from J, with 8 bases between.

CDR3 in amino acids: CASSSGRFYNEQFF. CDR3 nucleotide sequence: TGTGCCAGCAGTTCTGGCCGGTTCTACAATGAGCAGTTCTTC. The rearrangement joins TRBV27 to TRBJ2-1; D uncertain. Between the trimmed V and J ends, which lost 4 bases and 3 bases, there was a span of 10 bases. The CDR3 extends over 14 amino acids. Germline CDR1 and CDR2: MNHEY and SMNVEV (reference sequence).

The chain joins TRBV5-1 to TRBJ2-5, with D uncertain. CDR1 SGHRS and CDR2 YFSETQ come from the germline V gene. V lost 5 bases to trimming and J lost 7 bases, with 6 bases between them. The CDR3 runs 10 residues. CDR3 in amino acids: CASSNGTQYF. DNA for the CDR3: TGCGCCAGCAGTAATGGGACCCAGTACTTC.

The rearrangement uses TRBV2 and TRBJ2-5, with D unresolved. Trimming removed 4 bases at V and 4 bases at J, with 7 bases between. CDR1 and CDR2 from the germline V gene are SNHLY and FYNNEI. This CDR3 contains 12 residues. CDR3 in DNA: TGTGCCAGCAGTGTGCCCGGAGAGACCCAGTACTTC. Translating it yields CASSVPGETQYF.

The V and J genes are TRBV10-1 and TRBJ1-2; weak D call: TRBD1 (5 bases). In germline, CDR1 is WNHNN, CDR2 SYGVQD (reference sequence). Trimming left V 0 bases short and J 8 bases short, with 13 bases between. The CDR3 contains 14 residues. CDR3 loop: CASSESRAVKGYTF. CDR3 sequence (DNA): TGCGCCAGCAGTGAGTCCAGGGCGGTCAAGGGCTACACCTTC.

The chain employs TRBV5-1 and TRBJ2-1, with 8 bases that match TRBD1. V dropped 2 bases and J dropped 14; count of bases not matched to a gene: 9. CDR1 SGHRS and CDR2 YFSETQ come from the germline V gene. This CDR3 has 13 amino acids. The CDR3 protein is CASSLEGQGGEFF. For the CDR3, the DNA is TGCGCCAGCAGCTTAGAAGGACAGGGCGGCGAGTTCTTC.

J is TRBJ2-1 and V is TRBV5-1, with 9 bases matching TRBD2. Germline CDR1 and CDR2: SGHRS and YFSETQ. CDR3 length: 17 residues. The trim removed 1 base at V and 9 bases at J, leaving 14 bases unmatched. CDR3 protein: CASSLQAPREGRGEQFF. The CDR3 coding sequence is TGCGCCAGCAGCTTGCAAGCCCCGCGGGAGGGAAGGGGTGAGCAGTTCTTC.

This clone was observed once. This rearrangement joins TRBV9 to TRBJ2-6, with D hard to call. In germline, CDR1 is SGDLS, CDR2 YYNGEE. V was clipped by 7 bases and J by 0 bases, with 14 bases between them. The CDR3 contains 16 residues. The CDR3 region has the DNA TGTGCCAGCGAAGGATACACCACCTCTGGGGCCAACGTCCTGACTTTC. Its translation: CASEGYTTSGANVLTF. The variable domain in full, completed from reference TRBV9 and TRBJ2-6, reads DSGVTQTPKHLITATGQRVTLRCSPRSGDLSVYWYQQSLDQGLQFLIQYYNGEERAKGNILERFSAQQFPDLHSELNLSSLELGDSALYFCASEGYTTSGANVLTFGAGSRLTVL.

The V and J genes are TRBV14 and TRBJ2-7, with D perhaps being TRBD1 or TRBD2 (5 bases each). Germline V CDR1 and CDR2: SGHDN, FVKESK. The CDR3 sequence is 13 residues long. Trimming removed 6 bases from V and 0 bases from J, with 9 bases in between. This CDR3 is CASRTAASYEQYF. The CDR3 region has the DNA TGTGCCAGCAGGACAGCGGCCTCCTACGAGCAGTACTTC.

As concerns this clone: Distinct nucleotide sequences in the sample also encode this CDR3. This chain uses TRBV7-8 with TRBJ1-3, with a possible D match to TRBD1 (5 bases). CDR3 length: 15 amino acids. Per germline, CDR1 SGHVS and CDR2 FQNEAQ. The V end lost 0 bases, the J end lost 0 bases, and 6 bases lay between the germline ends. The CDR3 loop reads CASSLAGGSGNTIYF. The CDR3 nucleotides are TGTGCCAGCAGCTTAGCGGGGGGCTCTGGAAACACCATATATTTT.

V gene TRBV7-3 combines with J gene TRBJ2-7; D is unresolved. CDR3 length: 12 amino acids. Between the trimmed V and J ends, which lost 3 bases and 6 bases, there was a span of 9 bases. Germline CDR1 is SGHTA and CDR2 is FQGTGA. The CDR3 bases are TGTGCCAGCAGCTTTCTCTCAGGCGAGCAGTACTTC. This sequence encodes CASSFLSGEQYF.

This chain links TRBV5-1 with TRBJ2-7, with D perhaps TRBD2 (6 bases). This CDR3 contains 12 residues. Germline loops: CDR1 SGHRS, CDR2 YFSETQ. V was pared by 4 bases and J by 5 bases, with 10 bases between. This chain's CDR3 is CASSPGSHEQYF. In nucleotides, the CDR3 is TGCGCCAGCAGCCCCGGGAGTCACGAGCAGTACTTC.

The sample holds one count of this clone. This chain links TRBV28 with TRBJ1-5; D is unresolved. Trimming stripped 4 bases from V and 0 bases from J, with 16 bases between. The CDR3 is made up of 17 amino acids. In germline, CDR1 is MDHEN, CDR2 SYDVKM. This chain's CDR3 is CASSSIWRPYSNQPQHF. CDR3 nucleotides: TGTGCCAGCAGTTCTATTTGGAGGCCCTATAGCAATCAGCCCCAGCATTTT.

As concerns this clone: This CDR3 is also generated by other DNA sequences in the sample. V is TRBV27 and J is TRBJ2-7, with 12 bases aligning to TRBD2. The J segment lost 4 bases and the V segment lost 2 bases, leaving 0 bases of the junction unmatched. CDR3 size: 14 residues. Germline V gene lookup returns CDR1 MNHEY and CDR2 SMNVEV (reference sequence). CDR3 sequence reads: CASSLTSGRYEQYF. In nucleotides, the CDR3 is TGTGCCAGCAGTTTAACTAGCGGGAGGTACGAGCAGTACTTC.